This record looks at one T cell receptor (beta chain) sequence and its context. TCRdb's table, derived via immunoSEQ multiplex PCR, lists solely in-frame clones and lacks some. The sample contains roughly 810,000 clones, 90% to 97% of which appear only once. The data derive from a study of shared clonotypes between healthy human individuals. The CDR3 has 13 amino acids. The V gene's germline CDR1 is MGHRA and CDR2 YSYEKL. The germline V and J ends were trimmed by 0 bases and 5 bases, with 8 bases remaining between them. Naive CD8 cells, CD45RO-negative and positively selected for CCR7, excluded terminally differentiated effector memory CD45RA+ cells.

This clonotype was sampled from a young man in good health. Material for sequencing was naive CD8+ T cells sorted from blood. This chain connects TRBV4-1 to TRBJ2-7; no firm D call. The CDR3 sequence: CASSQESPDEQYF. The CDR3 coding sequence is TGCGCCAGCAGCCAAGAGTCCCCCGACGAGCAGTACTTC.